These T cell receptor beta chains were read from a single sample in a study of PD-1 blockade in classical Hodgkin lymphoma. The protocol was immunoSEQ multiplex PCR, while the TCRdb copy is restricted to in-frame clones and leaves out a portion. The sample consists of fewer than 30,000 clones, roughly 80% of them appearing once. The sample here was CD4+ T cells from blood, taken before the fourth cycle of nivolumab. Every receptor here comes from a human donor with classical Hodgkin lymphoma. The CDR3 runs from the conserved cysteine through the conserved F or W. Fields, in order: J gene, D gene, V gene, CDR3 protein. The D gene is left open where the match is weak.

j_call: TRBJ1-5; d_call: TRBD1; v_call: TRBV6-6; cdr3_aa: CASSGDRNQPQHF
j_call: TRBJ1-5; d_call: -; v_call: TRBV19; cdr3_aa: CASTRTSRAQSAQHF
j_call: TRBJ1-2; d_call: TRBD1; v_call: TRBV7-8; cdr3_aa: CASSLGQGNYGYTF
j_call: TRBJ2-4; d_call: -; v_call: TRBV7-9; cdr3_aa: CASSPVNAKNIQYF
j_call: TRBJ2-7; d_call: -; v_call: TRBV19; cdr3_aa: CASSRRTGPTYEQYF
j_call: TRBJ2-7; d_call: TRBD1; v_call: TRBV5-1; cdr3_aa: CASSPGQSSYEQYF
j_call: TRBJ2-3; d_call: TRBD1; v_call: TRBV29-1; cdr3_aa: CSAGQGGDDTQYF
j_call: TRBJ1-2; d_call: -; v_call: TRBV19; cdr3_aa: CASSMYRTGYTF
j_call: TRBJ1-1; d_call: -; v_call: TRBV5-1; cdr3_aa: CASSLQDLNTEAFF
j_call: TRBJ2-3; d_call: TRBD1; v_call: TRBV27; cdr3_aa: CASSGTASTDTQYF
j_call: TRBJ2-6; d_call: TRBD1; v_call: TRBV11-2; cdr3_aa: CASSNRDRVSGANVLTF
j_call: TRBJ2-1; d_call: -; v_call: TRBV9; cdr3_aa: CASSVWGSSYNEQFF
j_call: TRBJ2-5; d_call: -; v_call: TRBV29-1; cdr3_aa: CSVDLWGGLQETQYF
j_call: TRBJ1-4; d_call: TRBD1; v_call: TRBV5-4; cdr3_aa: CASSQTGATNEKLFF
j_call: TRBJ1-1; d_call: -; v_call: TRBV11-1; cdr3_aa: CASSLHRNTEAFF
j_call: TRBJ2-2; d_call: -; v_call: TRBV10-3; cdr3_aa: CATQVSGNTGELFF
j_call: TRBJ2-1; d_call: -; v_call: TRBV10-3; cdr3_aa: CAISESIDEQFF
j_call: TRBJ1-1; d_call: TRBD1; v_call: TRBV6-1; cdr3_aa: CASTTGRTEAFF
j_call: TRBJ1-2; d_call: TRBD1; v_call: TRBV9; cdr3_aa: CASSEGTGANYGYTF
j_call: TRBJ2-3; d_call: TRBD2; v_call: TRBV4-2; cdr3_aa: CASSRGTSGMDSTDTQYF
j_call: TRBJ2-1; d_call: -; v_call: TRBV7-2; cdr3_aa: CASSPAGRSYIEQFF
j_call: TRBJ2-7; d_call: -; v_call: TRBV7-2; cdr3_aa: CASSWTFRSGAPYEQYF
j_call: TRBJ2-5; d_call: TRBD2; v_call: TRBV5-4; cdr3_aa: CASSLNSGGSETQYF
j_call: TRBJ1-2; d_call: TRBD1; v_call: TRBV9; cdr3_aa: CASSGSGTGSYTF
j_call: TRBJ1-1; d_call: -; v_call: TRBV2; cdr3_aa: CASSGQINTEAFF